The 10 T cell receptor beta chains listed next were all sequenced from one sample in a study of T cells expressing NK-cell markers. TCRdb reworked the 5' RACE reads into one entry per CDR3 protein, no DNA. The sample data list about 460,000 distinct CDR3 sequences. Sequenced material: blood T cells: a sorted CD56 or NKG2C T cell subset, CD4+ or CD8+ T cells, or bulk PBMC T cells (not recorded which). Receptor source: a woman in her 50s in good health.

The chain employs TRBV4-1 and TRBJ2-4; there is no DNA to check the TCRdb D call of TRBD2. Germline CDR1 reads MGHRA; CDR2 reads YSYEKL. The CDR3 loop spans 19 amino acids. The CDR3 loop is CASSSLLGGGPPSKNIQYF.

This chain uses TRBV7-9 with TRBJ2-3; with no DNA, the TCRdb D assignment of TRBD2 cannot be verified. This CDR3 has 17 residues. Germline V lookup: CDR1 SEHNR, CDR2 FQNEAQ (reference sequence). CDR3 region: CAGYNFGLADRSSTQYF.

This chain uses TRBV4-2 with TRBJ2-3. From germline, CDR1 is LGHNA and CDR2 YNFKEQ. This CDR3 comprises 15 residues. Here the CDR3 reads CASSQEVEITDTQYF.

The V call is TRBV9, the J call TRBJ2-2; absent DNA, TCRdb's TRBD1 call cannot be checked. This CDR3 region has 15 residues. Germline lookup yields CDR1 SGDLS and CDR2 YYNGEE. The CDR3: CASSPEGEQAGELFF.

The chain recombines TRBV25-1 with TRBJ2-2. The CDR3 totals 13 residues. In germline, CDR1 is MGHDK, CDR2 SYGVNS. CDR3 in amino acids: CASSGLDTGELFF. Looking up the rest from reference TRBV25-1 and TRBJ2-2 gives the full variable domain: EADIYQTPRYLVIGTGKKITLECSQTMGHDKMYWYQQDPGMELHLIHYSYGVNSTEKGDLSSESTVSRIRTEHFPLTLESARPSHTSQYLCASSGLDTGELFFGEGSRLTVL.

J is TRBJ2-5 and V is TRBV12-5; TCRdb indicates TRBD1, and absent DNA this call remains unverified. Germline V lookup: CDR1 LGHNT, CDR2 FRNRAP. The CDR3 consists of 16 residues. The CDR3 sequence is CASGFWTGGSPETQYF.

The V gene is TRBV4-1, the J gene TRBJ2-7; TCRdb calls TRBD2, which cannot be checked without DNA. Germline V CDR1 and CDR2: MGHRA, YSYEKL. The CDR3 is made up of 14 amino acids. This CDR3 is CASSQVQGGVGQYF.

The CDR3 reads CASSSFLMNTEAFF. The chain employs TRBV12-3 or TRBV12-4 and TRBJ1-1. The length of the CDR3 is 14 residues.

The chain has TRBV10-3 and TRBJ2-7; TCRdb indicates TRBD1, and absent DNA this call remains unverified. Germline CDR1 reads ENHRY; CDR2 reads SYGVKD. This CDR3 has 11 residues. CDR3 region: CAISDSYEQYF.

The V and J genes are TRBV20-1 and TRBJ2-3. This CDR3 region has 13 residues. Germline CDR1 reads DFQATT; CDR2 reads SNEGSKA (reference sequence). CDR3: CSASPQTLDTQYF.